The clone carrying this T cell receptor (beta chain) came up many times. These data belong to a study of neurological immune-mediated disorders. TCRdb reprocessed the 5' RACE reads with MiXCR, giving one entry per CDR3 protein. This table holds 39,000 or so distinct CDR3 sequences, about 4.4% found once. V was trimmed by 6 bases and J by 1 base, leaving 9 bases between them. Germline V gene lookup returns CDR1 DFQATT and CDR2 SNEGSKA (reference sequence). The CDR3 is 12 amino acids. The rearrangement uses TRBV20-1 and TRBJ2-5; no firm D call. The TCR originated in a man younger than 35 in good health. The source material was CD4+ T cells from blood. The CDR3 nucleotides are TGCAGTGCCTGGGTCAGCCAAGAGACCCAGTACTTC. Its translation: CSAWVSQETQYF.